These T cell receptor beta chains were read from a single sample in a study of human versus mouse CDR3 diversity and MHC coevolution. Method: immunoSEQ multiplex PCR; TCRdb's copy keeps in-frame clones and lacks some. The sample includes about 77,000 clones, roughly 90% of them seen just once. The source material was naive CD4+ T cells from blood. Source of these receptors: a person aged 30-69 years in good health. Each CDR3 is given with its conserved first and last residue. D genes are given only for firm matches. Size is omitted from some rows. Given values are once, few, many or a class for expanded clones.

CDR3nt: TGCGCCAGCAGCTTTAGCGGGACCACCTACGAGCAGTACTTC; CDR3aa: CASSFSGTTYEQYF; j_gene: TRBJ2-7; v_gene: TRBV5-1; abundance: -; d_gene: TRBD2
CDR3nt: TGCGCCACCGGGCTGGCGGGAGCCGGGGAGCTGTTTTTT; CDR3aa: CATGLAGAGELFF; j_gene: TRBJ2-2; v_gene: TRBV5-1; abundance: -; d_gene: TRBD2
CDR3nt: TGTGCCAGCAGCCCAGGGGGAAGTCGCACTGAAGCTTTCTTT; CDR3aa: CASSPGGSRTEAFF; j_gene: TRBJ1-1; v_gene: TRBV11-3; abundance: -; d_gene: TRBD1
CDR3nt: TGCAGCGTTGACAGGGTGGATGAGCAGTTCTTC; CDR3aa: CSVDRVDEQFF; j_gene: TRBJ2-1; v_gene: TRBV29-1; abundance: -; d_gene: -
CDR3nt: TGTGCCAGCAGCGTACAGGGGAACACTGAAGCTTTCTTT; CDR3aa: CASSVQGNTEAFF; j_gene: TRBJ1-1; v_gene: TRBV9; abundance: -; d_gene: -
CDR3nt: TGTGCCAGCAGTGAAGCCCCCTCGCAGCCCCAGCATTTT; CDR3aa: CASSEAPSQPQHF; j_gene: TRBJ1-5; v_gene: TRBV6-1; abundance: -; d_gene: -
CDR3nt: TGTGCCAGCAGTCGAGTAGCGCCCTACGAGCAGTACTTC; CDR3aa: CASSRVAPYEQYF; j_gene: TRBJ2-7; v_gene: TRBV28; abundance: -; d_gene: -
CDR3nt: TGTGCCAGCTCACAGGGAGGGTTTTTCGAGCAGTACTTC; CDR3aa: CASSQGGFFEQYF; j_gene: TRBJ2-7; v_gene: TRBV18; abundance: -; d_gene: TRBD2
CDR3nt: TGCAGCGTTGAGGGGGGGGCTGTCGGAGAGACCCAGTACTTC; CDR3aa: CSVEGGAVGETQYF; j_gene: TRBJ2-5; v_gene: TRBV29-1; abundance: -; d_gene: -
CDR3nt: TGTGCCAGCAGTTACTCGTTGGGACAGGGGGTCCACGGCTACACCTTC; CDR3aa: CASSYSLGQGVHGYTF; j_gene: TRBJ1-2; v_gene: TRBV6-5; abundance: -; d_gene: TRBD1
CDR3nt: TGTGCCAGCTCACCACCGGTCTCGCAGTTCACAGATACGCAGTATTTT; CDR3aa: CASSPPVSQFTDTQYF; j_gene: TRBJ2-3; v_gene: TRBV18; abundance: -; d_gene: -
CDR3nt: TGTGCCAGCAGTTACTCTAGCGGGAGCTACGAGCAGTACTTC; CDR3aa: CASSYSSGSYEQYF; j_gene: TRBJ2-7; v_gene: TRBV6-5; abundance: -; d_gene: TRBD2
CDR3nt: TGCAGCGTTGCTCCGGGAGCGGGAGTTCTCCGCAATGAGCAGTTCTTC; CDR3aa: CSVAPGAGVLRNEQFF; j_gene: TRBJ2-1; v_gene: TRBV29-1; abundance: -; d_gene: TRBD2
CDR3nt: TGTGCCAGCAGCCCTAGACAGGGGGCGCCTGGCGGGGAGCTGTTTTTT; CDR3aa: CASSPRQGAPGGELFF; j_gene: TRBJ2-2; v_gene: TRBV11-3; abundance: -; d_gene: TRBD1
CDR3nt: TGTGCCAGCAGCCCCCGGGACATAGTGTATGGCTACACCTTC; CDR3aa: CASSPRDIVYGYTF; j_gene: TRBJ1-2; v_gene: TRBV14; abundance: -; d_gene: -
CDR3nt: TGTGCCAGCAGTGAACGGGTAGGCTCCTACGAGCAGTACTTC; CDR3aa: CASSERVGSYEQYF; j_gene: TRBJ2-7; v_gene: TRBV6-5; abundance: -; d_gene: -
CDR3nt: TGTGCCAGCAGTGACGGGAGCTCTGGGGCCAACGTCCTGACTTTC; CDR3aa: CASSDGSSGANVLTF; j_gene: TRBJ2-6; v_gene: TRBV28; abundance: -; d_gene: -
CDR3nt: TGTGCCAGCAGCCTACTACGGGCCGTGGGGGGGTCGACTGAAGCTTTCTTT; CDR3aa: CASSLLRAVGGSTEAFF; j_gene: TRBJ1-1; v_gene: TRBV11-2; abundance: -; d_gene: -
CDR3nt: TGTGCCAGCAGTTACTCAGGTGGCCCGGAGCAGCCCCAGCATTTT; CDR3aa: CASSYSGGPEQPQHF; j_gene: TRBJ1-5; v_gene: TRBV6-5; abundance: -; d_gene: -
CDR3nt: TGTGCCAGCAGCTTAGCGAGGCAGGGGGCTGTTGACGAGCAGTACTTC; CDR3aa: CASSLARQGAVDEQYF; j_gene: TRBJ2-7; v_gene: TRBV7-9; abundance: -; d_gene: TRBD1
CDR3nt: TGTGCCTGGAGTCTAGGGACTAGCGGGAGGGCGGATACGCAGTATTTT; CDR3aa: CAWSLGTSGRADTQYF; j_gene: TRBJ2-3; v_gene: TRBV30; abundance: -; d_gene: TRBD2
CDR3nt: TGCGCCAGCAGCCAAGGATCGAGGTCGTATGGCTACACCTTC; CDR3aa: CASSQGSRSYGYTF; j_gene: TRBJ1-2; v_gene: TRBV4-1; abundance: -; d_gene: -
CDR3nt: TGTGCCTGGAGTGTACTCCGGGACAGGGCCTACGAGCAGTACTTC; CDR3aa: CAWSVLRDRAYEQYF; j_gene: TRBJ2-7; v_gene: TRBV30; abundance: -; d_gene: TRBD1
CDR3nt: TGCAGTGCTAGCGGTGCGTATGGCTACACCTTC; CDR3aa: CSASGAYGYTF; j_gene: TRBJ1-2; v_gene: TRBV20-1; abundance: -; d_gene: -
CDR3nt: TGTGCCAGCAGCCTAGGATTCACCGGGGAGCTGTTTTTT; CDR3aa: CASSLGFTGELFF; j_gene: TRBJ2-2; v_gene: TRBV28; abundance: -; d_gene: -
CDR3nt: TGTGCCATCAGTGCCTACTCTGCGGACAGGGAGGTCCCTGAAGCTTTCTTT; CDR3aa: CAISAYSADREVPEAFF; j_gene: TRBJ1-1; v_gene: TRBV10-3; abundance: once; d_gene: TRBD1
CDR3nt: TGTGCCAGCAGCCTGACAGGGGATTATGGCTACACCTTC; CDR3aa: CASSLTGDYGYTF; j_gene: TRBJ1-2; v_gene: TRBV5-4; abundance: -; d_gene: TRBD1
CDR3nt: TGTGCCAGCAGCCAGGGGGCGCTTCAAAACATTCAGTACTTC; CDR3aa: CASSQGALQNIQYF; j_gene: TRBJ2-4; v_gene: TRBV6-5; abundance: -; d_gene: TRBD1
CDR3nt: TGTGCCAGCAGTTCTGGACAGGGAGGCAAGGGGGCCTGGTCGACCATATATTTT; CDR3aa: CASSSGQGGKGAWSTIYF; j_gene: TRBJ1-3; v_gene: TRBV27; abundance: -; d_gene: TRBD1
CDR3nt: TGCGCCAGCAGCCGGGACATTACTAACTATGGCTACACCTTC; CDR3aa: CASSRDITNYGYTF; j_gene: TRBJ1-2; v_gene: TRBV5-1; abundance: -; d_gene: -
CDR3nt: TGTGCCAGCAGTTTATTAGGGGGAGCTTTCTTT; CDR3aa: CASSLLGGAFF; j_gene: TRBJ1-1; v_gene: TRBV28; abundance: -; d_gene: -
CDR3nt: TGTGCCAGCAGCCGACGGCGGGGTGGCTATGGCTACACCTTC; CDR3aa: CASSRRRGGYGYTF; j_gene: TRBJ1-2; v_gene: TRBV14; abundance: -; d_gene: -
CDR3nt: TGTGCCAGCAGTGAAGGAGGGAGAGAGACCCAGTACTTC; CDR3aa: CASSEGGRETQYF; j_gene: TRBJ2-5; v_gene: TRBV6-1; abundance: -; d_gene: -
CDR3nt: TGTGCCAGTAGCGCGAGAATACTGTCCTACGAGCAGTACTTC; CDR3aa: CASSARILSYEQYF; j_gene: TRBJ2-7; v_gene: TRBV19; abundance: -; d_gene: -
CDR3nt: TGTGCCAGCAGCCTTGACAGAGGTGGGATTGAAGCTTTCTTT; CDR3aa: CASSLDRGGIEAFF; j_gene: TRBJ1-1; v_gene: TRBV14; abundance: -; d_gene: -
CDR3nt: TGTGCCAGCAGCTTGGAGGGGGGGCCCTCCTACGAGCAGTACTTC; CDR3aa: CASSLEGGPSYEQYF; j_gene: TRBJ2-7; v_gene: TRBV5-6; abundance: -; d_gene: -
CDR3nt: TGCGCCAGCAGGCCGGGATGCCCCTACGAGCAGTACTTC; CDR3aa: CASRPGCPYEQYF; j_gene: TRBJ2-7; v_gene: TRBV10-1; abundance: -; d_gene: -
CDR3nt: TGTGCCTGGAGTCGGGGGGGCCATGAGCAGTTCTTC; CDR3aa: CAWSRGGHEQFF; j_gene: TRBJ2-1; v_gene: TRBV30; abundance: -; d_gene: TRBD2
CDR3nt: TGTGCCTGGAGTGCTACAGGGGTCGGTAACGAAAAACTGTTTTTT; CDR3aa: CAWSATGVGNEKLFF; j_gene: TRBJ1-4; v_gene: TRBV30; abundance: once; d_gene: TRBD1
CDR3nt: TGTGCCAGCAGCCCAGACCCCGGGACTAGACATTCTTCCACAGATACGCAGTATTTT; CDR3aa: CASSPDPGTRHSSTDTQYF; j_gene: TRBJ2-3; v_gene: TRBV5-4; abundance: -; d_gene: TRBD2
CDR3nt: TGCGCCAGCAGCTTGTTCAGCAGTACAGGGGAACCAAATCAGCCCCAGCATTTT; CDR3aa: CASSLFSSTGEPNQPQHF; j_gene: TRBJ1-5; v_gene: TRBV5-1; abundance: -; d_gene: TRBD1
CDR3nt: TGCGCCAGCGGATCCCAGGGGATTAATTCACCCCTCCACTTT; CDR3aa: CASGSQGINSPLHF; j_gene: TRBJ1-6; v_gene: TRBV5-1; abundance: -; d_gene: -
CDR3nt: TGCGCCAGCAGCTTACCTCAGGGAAACACTGAAGCTTTCTTT; CDR3aa: CASSLPQGNTEAFF; j_gene: TRBJ1-1; v_gene: TRBV5-1; abundance: -; d_gene: -
CDR3nt: TGCGCCAGCAGCAAGCTACTGGGAGATGAGCAGTTCTTC; CDR3aa: CASSKLLGDEQFF; j_gene: TRBJ2-1; v_gene: TRBV5-1; abundance: -; d_gene: -
CDR3nt: TGCGCCAGCGCCCAGGTCCAGGGGGCGGCTGGAAACACCATATATTTT; CDR3aa: CASAQVQGAAGNTIYF; j_gene: TRBJ1-3; v_gene: TRBV5-1; abundance: -; d_gene: TRBD1